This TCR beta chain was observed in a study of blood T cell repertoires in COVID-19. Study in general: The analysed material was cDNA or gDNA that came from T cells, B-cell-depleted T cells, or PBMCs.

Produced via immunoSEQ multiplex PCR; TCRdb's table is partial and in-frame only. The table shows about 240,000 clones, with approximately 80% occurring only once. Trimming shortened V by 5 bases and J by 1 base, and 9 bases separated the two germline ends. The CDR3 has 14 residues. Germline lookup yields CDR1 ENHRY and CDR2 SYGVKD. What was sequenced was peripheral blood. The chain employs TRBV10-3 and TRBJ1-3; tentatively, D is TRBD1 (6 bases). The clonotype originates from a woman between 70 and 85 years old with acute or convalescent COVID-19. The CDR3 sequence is CAISWQGSGNTIYF. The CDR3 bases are TGTGCCATCAGTTGGCAGGGGTCTGGAAACACCATATATTTT.